This note documents a single TCR beta chain sequence. Germline loops: CDR1 LGHNA, CDR2 YSLEER. The CDR3 has 17 amino acids. Losses at the gene ends were 0 bases for V and 2 bases for J; bases not matched to a gene: 2. TCRdb's copy holds only in-frame clones and misses some; the assay was immunoSEQ multiplex PCR. The table shows tens of thousands of clones, with around 92% occurring only once. The sample originates from a study of technical replicates of blood from a few donors. The material sequenced was PBMCs. This TCR came from a human donor in good health. Some clones in this sample may be carry-over from other donors' samples. The chain carries TRBV4-3 and TRBJ2-3; 13 bases are a match to TRBD2. The CDR3 loop is CASSQELAGGPTDTQYF. CDR3 bases: TGCGCCAGCAGCCAAGAACTAGCGGGGGGGCCCACAGATACGCAGTATTTT.